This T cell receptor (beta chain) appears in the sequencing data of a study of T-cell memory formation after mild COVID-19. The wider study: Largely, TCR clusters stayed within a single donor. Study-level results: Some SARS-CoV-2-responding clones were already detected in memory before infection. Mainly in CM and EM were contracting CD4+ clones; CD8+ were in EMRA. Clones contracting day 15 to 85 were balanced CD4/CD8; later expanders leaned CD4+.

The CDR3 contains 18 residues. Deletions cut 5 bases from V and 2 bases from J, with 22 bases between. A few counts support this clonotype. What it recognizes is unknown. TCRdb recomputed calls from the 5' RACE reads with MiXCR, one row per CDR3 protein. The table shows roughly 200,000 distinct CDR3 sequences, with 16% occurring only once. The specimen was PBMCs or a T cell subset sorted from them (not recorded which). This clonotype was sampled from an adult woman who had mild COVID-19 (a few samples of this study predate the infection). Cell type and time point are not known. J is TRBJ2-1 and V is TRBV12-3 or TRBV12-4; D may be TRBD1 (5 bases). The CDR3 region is CASSPTEFHYETYNEQFF. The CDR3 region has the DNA TGTGCCAGCAGTCCGACAGAATTCCATTACGAAACCTACAATGAGCAGTTCTTC.